This is a list of T cell receptor beta chains from one sample in a study of cytomegalovirus exposure and HLA in healthy donors. Some clones are missing from TCRdb's copy, which holds only in-frame ones; the method was immunoSEQ multiplex PCR. The sample lists tens of thousands of clones, 82% occurring once. The sequenced sample was PBMCs. Receptors originate from a man in his forties or fifties in good health and CMV-seronegative. CDR3s include the opening cysteine and the closing phenylalanine or tryptophan. The D gene is left open where the match is weak. Clone size, where shown, is once, few, many, or a class for clones that have expanded.

j_call v_call d_call clone_size cdr3_aa cdr3_nt
TRBJ1-3 TRBV28 NA NA CATTTTGSGNTIYF TGTGCCACCACTACAACAGGCTCTGGAAACACCATATATTTT
TRBJ2-1 TRBV5-1 NA medium-sized CASSLDGTQSYNEQFF TGCGCCAGCAGCTTGGATGGGACACAATCCTACAATGAGCAGTTCTTC
TRBJ1-5 TRBV6-5 TRBD1 NA CASSYDRALNQPQHF TGTGCCAGCAGTTACGACAGGGCGCTAAATCAGCCCCAGCATTTT
TRBJ1-1 TRBV5-1 NA NA CASSFLQGLTEAFF TGCGCCAGCAGCTTCTTACAGGGCTTGACTGAAGCTTTCTTT
TRBJ1-1 TRBV10-2 TRBD1 medium-sized CASSDSGTANTEAFF TGCGCCAGCAGTGACTCCGGGACAGCGAACACTGAAGCTTTCTTT
TRBJ2-7 TRBV6-1 TRBD1 NA CASSETVKGQGLKYEQYF TGTGCCAGCAGTGAGACGGTTAAGGGACAGGGTTTGAAATACGAGCAGTACTTC
TRBJ2-1 TRBV2 TRBD2 NA CASSGTSGSDEQFF TGTGCCAGCAGTGGGACTAGCGGGAGCGATGAGCAGTTCTTC
TRBJ2-1 TRBV6-5 TRBD2 NA CASSFGLAREENEQFF TGTGCCAGCAGTTTCGGACTAGCCCGGGAGGAGAATGAGCAGTTCTTC
TRBJ2-3 TRBV30 TRBD2 NA CAWSKARITSGRAGLADTQYF TGTGCCTGGAGTAAGGCCCGGATAACTAGCGGGAGGGCCGGGTTAGCAGATACGCAGTATTTT
TRBJ2-5 TRBV28 NA NA CASRGGLGGVGTQYF TGTGCCAGCAGAGGGGGTTTGGGCGGTGTCGGGACCCAGTACTTC
TRBJ1-1 TRBV9 TRBD1 NA CASRAQGDTEAFF TGTGCCAGCAGAGCACAGGGGGACACTGAAGCTTTCTTT
TRBJ2-1 TRBV28 TRBD2 NA CASSLTGGSRQFF TGTGCCAGCAGTTTAACGGGCGGGAGTCGGCAGTTCTTC
TRBJ2-2 TRBV4-1 NA NA CASSQDTYQVGELFF TGCGCCAGCAGCCAAGATACCTACCAGGTGGGGGAGCTGTTTTTT
TRBJ2-7 TRBV29-1 NA NA CRTRDTPDYEQYF TGCAGGACCCGGGACACACCCGATTACGAGCAGTACTTC
TRBJ1-3 TRBV7-2 TRBD1 few CASSRTGGAEGNTIYF TGTGCCAGCAGCCGAACAGGGGGCGCGGAGGGAAACACCATATATTTT
TRBJ2-7 TRBV6-6 NA few CASSYTGTYEQYF TGTGCCAGCAGTTACACGGGGACCTACGAGCAGTACTTC
TRBJ1-1 TRBV10-3 NA NA CAISESGEKAFF TGTGCCATCAGTGAGTCCGGGGAGAAAGCTTTCTTT
TRBJ1-5 TRBV6-5 NA few CASRPGVYSNQPQHF TGTGCCAGCAGGCCAGGGGTGTATAGCAATCAGCCCCAGCATTTT
TRBJ2-1 TRBV7-3 NA NA CASSLTGGGGAEQFF TGTGCCAGCAGCTTAACCGGTGGAGGGGGCGCTGAGCAGTTCTTC
TRBJ2-1 TRBV28 NA NA CASSSGAAGFPNEQFF TGTGCCAGCAGTTCAGGGGCGGCAGGTTTCCCGAATGAGCAGTTCTTC
TRBJ2-3 TRBV19 TRBD2 NA CASSLTSRGVDTQYF TGTGCCAGTAGTCTGACTAGCCGAGGAGTAGATACGCAGTATTTT
TRBJ2-7 TRBV5-1 TRBD1 NA CASSPSRTGKNEQYF TGCGCCAGCAGCCCCTCCCGGACAGGGAAGAACGAGCAGTACTTC
TRBJ2-2 TRBV27 TRBD2 NA CASSPAGTSKVGELFF TGTGCCAGCAGCCCTGCCGGGACTAGTAAGGTCGGGGAGCTGTTTTTT
TRBJ2-1 TRBV10-1 NA NA CASSESFGLPYNEQFF TGCGCCAGCAGTGAGTCGTTTGGACTCCCGTACAATGAGCAGTTCTTC
TRBJ2-5 TRBV4-3 TRBD2 few CASSQGLGYQETQYF TGCGCCAGCAGCCAGGGACTAGGGTACCAAGAGACCCAGTACTTC
TRBJ2-3 TRBV29-1 NA NA CSVDGSSTDTQYF TGCAGCGTTGACGGGTCTAGCACAGATACGCAGTATTTT
TRBJ2-7 TRBV5-1 NA NA CASSLMGGPSGISYEQYF TGCGCCAGCAGCCTGATGGGGGGGCCCAGCGGGATCTCCTACGAGCAGTACTTC
TRBJ2-7 TRBV9 TRBD2 NA CASSVRLADEQYF TGTGCCAGCAGCGTTCGGCTAGCGGACGAGCAGTACTTC
TRBJ2-3 TRBV7-3 NA NA CASSLQSSTDTQYF TGTGCCAGCAGCTTGCAGTCTAGCACAGATACGCAGTATTTT
TRBJ2-7 TRBV11-2 TRBD1 NA CASSLEGTGSGEQYF TGTGCCAGCAGCTTAGAGGGGACAGGATCGGGCGAGCAGTACTTC
TRBJ1-2 TRBV21-1 NA once CASSDIRHPVQMPDHYGYTF TGTGCCAGCAGCGATATCCGTCACCCAGTCCAGATGCCTGATCACTATGGCTACACCTTC
TRBJ2-3 TRBV30 NA NA CARSQGGASSTDTQYF TGTGCCCGGTCTCAAGGGGGAGCTTCTAGCACAGATACGCAGTATTTT
TRBJ2-3 TRBV4-2 NA NA CASSQVGEGGTDTQYF TGTGCCAGCAGCCAAGTAGGGGAGGGGGGGACAGATACGCAGTATTTT
TRBJ1-5 TRBV28 TRBD1 NA CASSRDRGVNQPQHF TGTGCCAGCAGTCGGGACAGGGGTGTCAATCAGCCCCAGCATTTT
TRBJ2-1 TRBV4-2 NA NA CASSQGQGSNEQFF TGTGCCAGCAGCCAAGGGCAGGGGTCCAATGAGCAGTTCTTC
TRBJ2-2 TRBV30 TRBD2 once CAWGEAGTRTGELFF TGTGCCTGGGGCGAAGCGGGGACCCGCACCGGGGAGCTGTTTTTT
TRBJ2-3 TRBV11-3 TRBD2 NA CASSLTSGDADTQYF TGTGCCAGCAGCTTGACTAGCGGGGACGCAGATACGCAGTATTTT
TRBJ2-1 TRBV13 TRBD2 once CASSPGLAGGRSEQFF TGTGCCAGCAGCCCCGGTCTAGCGGGAGGGAGGAGTGAGCAGTTCTTC
TRBJ2-7 TRBV10-3 TRBD1 NA CAISPQGVKNEQYF TGTGCCATTAGTCCCCAGGGGGTGAAGAACGAGCAGTACTTC
TRBJ2-2 TRBV11-3 TRBD2 once CASSPGLAQAGELFF TGTGCCAGCAGCCCAGGACTAGCGCAAGCCGGGGAGCTGTTTTTT
TRBJ2-3 TRBV2 TRBD2 NA CASSEISSGRDTQYF TGTGCCAGCAGTGAAATTAGTAGCGGGAGAGATACGCAGTATTTT
TRBJ1-5 TRBV10-3 TRBD1 NA CAIQPGQGNQPQHF TGTGCCATACAACCGGGACAGGGGAATCAGCCCCAGCATTTT
TRBJ1-3 TRBV4-2 NA few CASSHDYGPSGNTIYF TGTGCCAGCAGCCACGACTACGGGCCCTCTGGAAACACCATATATTTT
TRBJ2-2 TRBV29-1 TRBD1 once CSGGGDRVRTGELFF TGCAGCGGAGGGGGGGACAGGGTTAGAACCGGGGAGCTGTTTTTT
TRBJ2-1 TRBV11-2 TRBD2 once CASSLRLAGGQADEQFF TGTGCCAGCAGCTTACGGCTAGCGGGAGGCCAAGCGGATGAGCAGTTCTTC
TRBJ2-1 TRBV29-1 TRBD1 NA CSVWDRGYNEQFF TGCAGCGTGTGGGACAGGGGGTACAATGAGCAGTTCTTC
TRBJ2-4 TRBV29-1 NA few CSVEGSGTKNIQYF TGCAGCGTTGAGGGTAGCGGCACCAAAAACATTCAGTACTTC
TRBJ1-2 TRBV4-2 NA few CASSQDNQGSSYGYTF TGTGCCAGCAGCCAAGATAATCAGGGGTCATCCTATGGCTACACCTTC
TRBJ2-3 TRBV5-1 NA NA CASSLDGERSTDTQYF TGCGCCAGCAGCCTCGACGGAGAGAGAAGCACAGATACGCAGTATTTT
TRBJ2-4 TRBV19 NA NA CASSISSRNIQYF TGTGCCAGTAGTATTTCCTCTCGGAACATTCAGTACTTC
TRBJ1-2 TRBV7-9 NA NA CASSPDRPTNYGYTF TGTGCCAGCAGCCCAGACAGGCCTACTAACTATGGCTACACCTTC
TRBJ1-5 TRBV7-2 NA NA CASSQTGRTGLSNQPQHF TGTGCCAGCAGCCAGACAGGCCGGACCGGTTTGAGCAATCAGCCCCAGCATTTT
TRBJ2-2 TRBV28 NA NA CASSSEGELFF TGTGCCAGCAGCTCCGAGGGGGAGCTGTTTTTT
TRBJ2-5 TRBV7-3 TRBD1 NA CASSTKQGTVETQYF TGTGCCAGCAGCACGAAACAGGGGACAGTAGAGACCCAGTACTTC
TRBJ2-7 TRBV6-5 NA NA CASSYESPSYEQYF TGTGCCAGCAGTTACGAGAGCCCCTCCTACGAGCAGTACTTC
TRBJ1-4 TRBV7-2 NA NA CASSSDGGAREKLFF TGTGCCAGCAGCTCCGACGGGGGGGCGCGCGAAAAACTGTTTTTT
TRBJ2-2 TRBV5-6 NA NA CAPIVTGFDTGELFF TGTGCCCCGATTGTGACTGGGTTCGACACCGGGGAGCTGTTTTTT
TRBJ2-1 TRBV29-1 TRBD2 NA CSVTIAGGVDEQFF TGCAGCGTAACAATAGCGGGAGGTGTGGATGAGCAGTTCTTC